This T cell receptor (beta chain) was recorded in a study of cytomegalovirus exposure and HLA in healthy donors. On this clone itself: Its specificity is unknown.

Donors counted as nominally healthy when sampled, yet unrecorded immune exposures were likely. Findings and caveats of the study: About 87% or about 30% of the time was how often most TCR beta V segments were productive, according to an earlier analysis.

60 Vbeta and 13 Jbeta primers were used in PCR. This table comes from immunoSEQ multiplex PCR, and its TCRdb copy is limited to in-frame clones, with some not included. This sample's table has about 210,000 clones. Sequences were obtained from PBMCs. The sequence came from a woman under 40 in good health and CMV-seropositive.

The chain's CDR3 is CASTRGFQVETQYF. The CDR3 nucleotides are TGTGCCAGCACTCGGGGATTCCAAGTAGAGACCCAGTACTTC. The V gene is TRBV7-2, the J gene TRBJ2-5; D might be TRBD2 (5 bases). CDR3 size: 14 residues. V shed 7 bases and J shed 4 bases, with 16 bases lying between them. Germline loops: CDR1 SGHTA, CDR2 FQGNSA.